This T cell receptor (beta chain) stems from a study of T-cell memory formation after mild COVID-19. Study information: TCR clusters were largely donor specific. General study points: Cross-reactive memory seemingly joined, as some responding clones were found in pre-infection memory. Contracting clones localized mainly to CM and EM when CD4+ and mainly to EMRA when CD8+.

V lost 6 bases to trimming and J lost 9 bases; unmatched junction nucleotides: 12. Germline V gives CDR1 MNHEY, CDR2 SVGEGT. The CDR3 length is 15 residues. On this clonotype itself: Its antigen remains unidentified.

5'RACE primed from the constant segment yielded TCR alpha and TCR beta cDNA libraries bearing sample barcodes and UMIs. TCRdb passed the 5' RACE reads through MiXCR, listing each CDR3 protein once. Of about 600,000 distinct CDR3 sequences detected, about 20% appear once; the ten largest clones hold around 7.7%. The chain employs TRBV6-2 or TRBV6-3 and TRBJ2-1, with TRBD1 identical over 9 bases. The sequenced sample was PBMCs or a T cell subset sorted from them (not recorded which). The receptor was derived from an adult woman who had mild COVID-19 (a few samples of this study predate the infection). Cell type and time point are not known. The CDR3, as DNA: TGTGCCAGCAGACCTAGGGACAGGGAGTCGAGTGAGCAGTTCTTC. This translates into CASRPRDRESSEQFF.